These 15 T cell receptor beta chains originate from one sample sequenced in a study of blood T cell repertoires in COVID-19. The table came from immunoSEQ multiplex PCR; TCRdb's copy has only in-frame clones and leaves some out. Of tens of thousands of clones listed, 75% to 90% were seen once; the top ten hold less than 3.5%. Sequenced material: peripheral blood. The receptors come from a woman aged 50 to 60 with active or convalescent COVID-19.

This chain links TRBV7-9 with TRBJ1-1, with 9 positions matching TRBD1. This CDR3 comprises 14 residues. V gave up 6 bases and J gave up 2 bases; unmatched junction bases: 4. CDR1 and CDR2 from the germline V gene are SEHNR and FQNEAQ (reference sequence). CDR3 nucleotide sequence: TGTGCCAGCAGTCCGACAGGGGGAAACACTGAAGCTTTCTTT. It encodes CASSPTGGNTEAFF. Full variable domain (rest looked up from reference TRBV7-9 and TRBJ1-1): DTGVSQNPRHKITKRGQNVTFRCDPISEHNRLYWYRQTLGQGPEFLTYFQNEAQLEKSRLLSDRFSAERPKGSFSTLEIQRTEQGDSAMYLCASSPTGGNTEAFFGQGTRLTVV.

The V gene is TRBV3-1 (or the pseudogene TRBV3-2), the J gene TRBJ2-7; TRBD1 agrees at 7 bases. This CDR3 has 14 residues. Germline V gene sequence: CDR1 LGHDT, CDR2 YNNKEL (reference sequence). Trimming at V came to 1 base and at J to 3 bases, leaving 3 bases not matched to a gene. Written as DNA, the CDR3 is TGTGCCAGCAGCCAAGGCGGACAGGACTACGAGCAGTACTTC. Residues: CASSQGGQDYEQYF.

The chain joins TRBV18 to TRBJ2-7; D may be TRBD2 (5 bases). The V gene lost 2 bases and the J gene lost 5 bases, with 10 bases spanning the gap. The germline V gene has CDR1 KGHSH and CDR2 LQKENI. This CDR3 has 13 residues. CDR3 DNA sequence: TGTGCCAGCTCACCAACGGAGGCACACGAGCAGTACTTC. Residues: CASSPTEAHEQYF.

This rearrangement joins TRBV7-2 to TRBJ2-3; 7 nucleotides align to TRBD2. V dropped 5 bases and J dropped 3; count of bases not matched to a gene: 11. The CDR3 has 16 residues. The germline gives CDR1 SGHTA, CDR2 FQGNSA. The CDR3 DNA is TGTGCCAGCAGCGACCGGAGCGGGGTAGGGACAGATACGCAGTATTTT. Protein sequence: CASSDRSGVGTDTQYF.

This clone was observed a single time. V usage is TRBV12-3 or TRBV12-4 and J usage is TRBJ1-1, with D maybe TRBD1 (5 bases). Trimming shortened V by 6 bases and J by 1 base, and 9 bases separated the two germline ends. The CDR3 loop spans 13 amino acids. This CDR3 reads CASSRQKNTEAFF. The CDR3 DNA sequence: TGTGCCAGCAGCCGACAGAAGAACACTGAAGCTTTCTTT.

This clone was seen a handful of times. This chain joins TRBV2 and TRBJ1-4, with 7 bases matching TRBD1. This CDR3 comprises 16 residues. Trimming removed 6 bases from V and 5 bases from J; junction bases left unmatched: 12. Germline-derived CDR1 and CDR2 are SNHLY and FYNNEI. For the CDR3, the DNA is TGTGCCAGCAGGGATATACAGGGGTTCAGCAATGAAAAACTGTTTTTT. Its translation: CASRDIQGFSNEKLFF.

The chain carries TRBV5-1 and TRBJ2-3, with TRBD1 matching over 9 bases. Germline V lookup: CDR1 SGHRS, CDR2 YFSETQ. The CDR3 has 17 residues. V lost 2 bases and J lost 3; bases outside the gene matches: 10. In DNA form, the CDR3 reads TGCGCCAGCAGCTTCCGGCCGGGACAGGGTCGGACAGATACGCAGTATTTT. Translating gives CASSFRPGQGRTDTQYF.

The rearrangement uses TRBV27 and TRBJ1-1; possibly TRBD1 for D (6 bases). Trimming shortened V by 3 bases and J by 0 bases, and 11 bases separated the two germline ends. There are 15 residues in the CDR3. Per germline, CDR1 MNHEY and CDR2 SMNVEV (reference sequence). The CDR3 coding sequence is TGTGCCAGCAGTTTGCAGGGGACAATGAACACTGAAGCTTTCTTT. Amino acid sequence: CASSLQGTMNTEAFF.

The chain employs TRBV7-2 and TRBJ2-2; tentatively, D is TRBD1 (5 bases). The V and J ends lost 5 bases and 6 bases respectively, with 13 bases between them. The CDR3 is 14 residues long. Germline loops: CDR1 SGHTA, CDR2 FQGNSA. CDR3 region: CASSQQESSGELFF. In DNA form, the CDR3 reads TGTGCCAGCAGCCAACAGGAGTCCTCCGGGGAGCTGTTTTTT.

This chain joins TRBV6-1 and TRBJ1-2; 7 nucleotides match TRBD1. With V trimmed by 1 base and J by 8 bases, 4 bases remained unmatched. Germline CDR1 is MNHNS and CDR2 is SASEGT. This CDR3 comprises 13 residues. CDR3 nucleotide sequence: TGTGCCAGCAGTGAAGTCACAGGGGCCGGCTACACCTTC. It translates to CASSEVTGAGYTF.

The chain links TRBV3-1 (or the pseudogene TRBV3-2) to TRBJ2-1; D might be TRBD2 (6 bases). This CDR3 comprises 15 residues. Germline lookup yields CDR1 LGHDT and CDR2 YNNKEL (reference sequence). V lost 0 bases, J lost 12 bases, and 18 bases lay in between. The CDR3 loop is CASSQEVLGGQGQFF. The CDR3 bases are TGTGCCAGCAGCCAAGAGGTCCTAGGAGGGCAGGGGCAGTTCTTC.

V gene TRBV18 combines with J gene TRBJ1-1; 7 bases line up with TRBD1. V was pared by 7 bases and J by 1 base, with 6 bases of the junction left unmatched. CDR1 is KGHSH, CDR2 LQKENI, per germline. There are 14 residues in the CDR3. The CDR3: CASFRDRGNTEAFF. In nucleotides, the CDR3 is TGTGCCAGCTTCCGGGACAGAGGGAACACTGAAGCTTTCTTT.

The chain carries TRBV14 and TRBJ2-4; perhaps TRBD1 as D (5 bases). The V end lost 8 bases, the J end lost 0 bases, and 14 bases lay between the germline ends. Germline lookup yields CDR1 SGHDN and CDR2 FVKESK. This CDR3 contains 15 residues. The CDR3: CASSKIGAAKNIQYF. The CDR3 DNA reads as TGTGCCAGCTCAAAGATAGGGGCAGCCAAAAACATTCAGTACTTC. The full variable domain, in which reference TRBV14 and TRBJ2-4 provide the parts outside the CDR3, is EAGVTQFPSHSVIEKGQTVTLRCDPISGHDNLYWYRRVMGKEIKFLLHFVKESKQDESGMPNNRFLAERTGGTYSTLKVQPAELEDSGVYFCASSKIGAAKNIQYFGAGTRLSVL.

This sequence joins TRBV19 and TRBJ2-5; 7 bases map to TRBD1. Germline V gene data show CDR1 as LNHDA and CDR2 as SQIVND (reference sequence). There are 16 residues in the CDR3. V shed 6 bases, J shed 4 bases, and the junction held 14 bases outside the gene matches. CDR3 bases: TGTGCCAGTAGCCTGACAGGGCGTACCCCCGTAGAGACCCAGTACTTC. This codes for CASSLTGRTPVETQYF.

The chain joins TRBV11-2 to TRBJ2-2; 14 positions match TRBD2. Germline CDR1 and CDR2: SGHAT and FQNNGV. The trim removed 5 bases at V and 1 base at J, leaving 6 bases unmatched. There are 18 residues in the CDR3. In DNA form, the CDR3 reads TGTGCCAGCAGCCCTGGACTAGCGGGGGGACTGAACACCGGGGAGCTGTTTTTT. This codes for CASSPGLAGGLNTGELFF.